The source of this T cell receptor (beta chain) is a study of shared clonotypes between healthy human individuals. A word on this clone: Its antigen is as yet unknown.

The CDR3 has 14 residues. Germline V lookup: CDR1 SGHRS, CDR2 YFSETQ. V was pared by 3 bases and J by 7 bases, with 17 bases between. Study results and limitations: The study found lower generation probabilities in non-shared clonotypes than in those shared by all four donors.

Those who donated, Caucasian adults without exception, all lived in Nashville, Tennessee. Repertoires were generated with immunoSEQ multiplex PCR, while TCRdb's copy carries only in-frame clones and drops some. The sample lists around 720,000 clones, 60% to 75% seen once, with under 2% in the top ten. Material for sequencing was memory CD4+ T cells sorted from blood. Documented subset: CD45RA-negative fraction. The V call is TRBV5-1, the J call TRBJ2-7; perhaps TRBD2 as D (5 bases). The receptor's source is a woman aged 25 to 45 in good health. The CDR3 DNA follows: TGCGCCAGCAGCTCTGACGGGGATGCTCGAGAGCAGTACTTC. This encodes CASSSDGDAREQYF.